This TCR beta chain was retrieved from a study of regulatory T cells in long-lasting Graves disease. Regarding the study as a whole: TCR diversity in persistent Graves' patients was below that of newly diagnosed ones. Thyroid tissue was not studied; only peripheral blood was.

This clonotype has at least ten counts. Antigen: not known. In building TCR beta libraries, iRepertoire HTBI primers were used together with Arm-PCR of CDR3 regions. How the authors handled the data: Taken together, the samples had roughly 56 TRBV and 14 TRBJ segments identified. TCRdb reprocessed the multiplex PCR reads via MiXCR and lists one record per CDR3 protein. TCRdb, not the original authors, processed these V and J calls. The sample consists of hundreds of thousands of distinct CDR3 sequences, roughly a sixth of them appearing once. Time point noted: newly diagnosed GD, antithyroid drugs for less than 3 months. PBMC-derived RNA was used for the TCR library. This TCR was recovered from a female donor with Graves disease. The sequenced sample was peripheral blood mononuclear cells (PBMCs), obtained at new diagnosis, from a patient treated with antithyroid drugs.

CDR3 in DNA: TGTGCCACCAGCAGAGAGGGGGCCAATGAGCAGTTCTTC. Its translation: CATSREGANEQFF. The chain employs TRBV15 and TRBJ2-1; D perhaps matches TRBD1 (6 bases). V gave up 0 bases and J gave up 6 bases, with 6 bases separating them. CDR1 LNHNV and CDR2 YYDKDF come from the germline V gene (reference sequence). The CDR3 consists of 13 residues.